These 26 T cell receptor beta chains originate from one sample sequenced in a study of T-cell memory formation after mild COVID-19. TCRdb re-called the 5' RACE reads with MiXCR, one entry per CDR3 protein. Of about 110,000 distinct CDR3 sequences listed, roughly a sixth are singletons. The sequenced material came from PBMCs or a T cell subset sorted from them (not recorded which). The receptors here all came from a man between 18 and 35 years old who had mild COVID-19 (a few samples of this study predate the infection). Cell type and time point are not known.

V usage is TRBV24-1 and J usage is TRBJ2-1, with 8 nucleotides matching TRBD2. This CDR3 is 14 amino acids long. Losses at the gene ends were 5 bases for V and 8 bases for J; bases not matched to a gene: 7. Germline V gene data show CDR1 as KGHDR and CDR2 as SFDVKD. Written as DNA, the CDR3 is TGTGCCACCAGTGCCGCGGGGGGTCCAGATGAGCAGTTCTTC. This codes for CATSAAGGPDEQFF.

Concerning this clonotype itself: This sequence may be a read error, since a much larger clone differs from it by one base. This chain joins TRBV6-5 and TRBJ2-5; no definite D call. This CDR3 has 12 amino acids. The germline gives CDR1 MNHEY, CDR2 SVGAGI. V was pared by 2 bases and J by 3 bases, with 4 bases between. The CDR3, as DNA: TGTGCCAGCAGTTACCCGGAAGAGACCCAGTACTTC. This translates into CASSYPEETQYF.

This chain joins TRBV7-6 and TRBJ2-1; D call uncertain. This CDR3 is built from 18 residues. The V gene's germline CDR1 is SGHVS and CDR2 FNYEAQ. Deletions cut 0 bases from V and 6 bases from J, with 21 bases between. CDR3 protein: CASSLAEKAPIPPNEQFF. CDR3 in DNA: TGTGCCAGCAGCTTAGCAGAGAAGGCCCCCATTCCCCCCAATGAGCAGTTCTTC.

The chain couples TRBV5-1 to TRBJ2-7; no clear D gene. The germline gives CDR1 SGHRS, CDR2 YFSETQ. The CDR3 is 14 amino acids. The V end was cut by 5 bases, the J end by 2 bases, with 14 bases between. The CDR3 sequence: CASRETPGAYEQYF. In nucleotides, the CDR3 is TGCGCCAGCAGGGAAACCCCCGGCGCCTACGAGCAGTACTTC.

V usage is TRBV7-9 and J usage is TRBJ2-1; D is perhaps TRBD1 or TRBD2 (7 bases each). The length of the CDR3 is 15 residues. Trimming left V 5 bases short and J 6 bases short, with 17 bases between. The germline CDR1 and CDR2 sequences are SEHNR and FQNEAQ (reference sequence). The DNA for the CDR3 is TGTGCCAGCAGCCAGGGGACAGCGGGGAGCAATGAGCAGTTCTTC. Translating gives CASSQGTAGSNEQFF.

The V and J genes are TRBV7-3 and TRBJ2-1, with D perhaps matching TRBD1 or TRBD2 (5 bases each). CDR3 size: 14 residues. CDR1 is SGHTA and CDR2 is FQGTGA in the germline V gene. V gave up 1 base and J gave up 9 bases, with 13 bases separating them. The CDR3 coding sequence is TGTGCCAGCAGCTTAAGTAGGGCTGGGGGTGAGCAGTTCTTC. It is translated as CASSLSRAGGEQFF.

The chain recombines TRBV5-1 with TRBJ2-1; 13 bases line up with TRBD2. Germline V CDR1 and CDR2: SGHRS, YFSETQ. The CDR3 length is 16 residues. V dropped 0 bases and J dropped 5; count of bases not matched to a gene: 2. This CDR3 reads CASSLGGTSGDNEQFF. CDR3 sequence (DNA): TGCGCCAGCAGCTTGGGAGGGACTAGCGGGGACAATGAGCAGTTCTTC.

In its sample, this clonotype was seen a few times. CDR3 sequence (DNA): TGTGCCAGCAGCCGGACTAGCGGGGTCCAAGAGACCCAGTACTTC. This encodes CASSRTSGVQETQYF. The gene calls are TRBV11-2 and TRBJ2-5; 12 bases are a match to TRBD2. CDR1 SGHAT and CDR2 FQNNGV come from the germline V gene. V lost 5 bases to trimming and J lost 1 base; unmatched junction nucleotides: 2. The CDR3 length is 15 residues. Variable domain in full (rest from reference TRBV11-2 and TRBJ2-5): EAGVAQSPRYKIIEKRQSVAFWCNPISGHATLYWYQQILGQGPKLLIQFQNNGVVDDSQLPKDRFSAERLKGVDSTLKIQPAKLEDSAVYLCASSRTSGVQETQYFGPGTRLLVL.

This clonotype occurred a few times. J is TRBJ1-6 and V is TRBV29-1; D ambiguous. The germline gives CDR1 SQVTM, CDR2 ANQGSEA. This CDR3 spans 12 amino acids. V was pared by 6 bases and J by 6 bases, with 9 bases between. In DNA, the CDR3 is TGCAGCGTCAGAACTGGTAATTCACCCCTCCACTTT. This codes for CSVRTGNSPLHF.

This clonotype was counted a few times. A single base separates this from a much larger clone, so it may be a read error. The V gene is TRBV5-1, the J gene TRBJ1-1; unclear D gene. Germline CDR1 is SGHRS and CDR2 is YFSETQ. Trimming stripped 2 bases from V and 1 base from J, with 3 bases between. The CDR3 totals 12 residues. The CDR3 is CASSFENTEAFF. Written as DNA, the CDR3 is TGCGCCAGCAGCTTTGAGAACACTGAAGCTTTCTTT.

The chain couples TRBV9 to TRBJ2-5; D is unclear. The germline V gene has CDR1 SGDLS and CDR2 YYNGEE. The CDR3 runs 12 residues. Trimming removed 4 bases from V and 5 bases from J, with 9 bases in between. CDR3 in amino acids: CASSFQEETQYF. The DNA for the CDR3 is TGTGCCAGCAGCTTTCAAGAGGAGACCCAGTACTTC.

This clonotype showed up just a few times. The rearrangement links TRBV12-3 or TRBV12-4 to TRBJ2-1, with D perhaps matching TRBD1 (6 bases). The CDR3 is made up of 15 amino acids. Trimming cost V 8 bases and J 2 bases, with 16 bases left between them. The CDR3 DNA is TGTGCCAGCGATAAACAGGGCTCCGCCTACAATGAGCAGTTCTTC. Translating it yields CASDKQGSAYNEQFF.

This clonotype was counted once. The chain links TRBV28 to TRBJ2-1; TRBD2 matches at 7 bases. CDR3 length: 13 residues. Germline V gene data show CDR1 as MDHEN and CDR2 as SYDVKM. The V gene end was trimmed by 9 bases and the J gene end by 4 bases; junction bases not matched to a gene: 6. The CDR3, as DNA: TGTGCCAGTTGCCGGGGAGGGTACAATGAGCAGTTCTTC. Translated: CASCRGGYNEQFF. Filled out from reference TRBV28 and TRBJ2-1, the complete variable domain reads DVKVTQSSRYLVKRTGEKVFLECVQDMDHENMFWYRQDPGLGLRLIYFSYDVKMKEKGDIPEGYSVSREKKERFSLILESASTNQTSMYLCASCRGGYNEQFFGPGTRLTVL.

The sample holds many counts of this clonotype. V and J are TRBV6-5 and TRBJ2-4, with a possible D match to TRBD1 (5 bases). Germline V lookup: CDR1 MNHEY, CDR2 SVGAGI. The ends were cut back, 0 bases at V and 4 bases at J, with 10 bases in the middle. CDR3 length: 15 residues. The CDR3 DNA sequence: TGTGCCAGCAGTTACTCGAACCAGGGTAAAAACATTCAGTACTTC. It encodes CASSYSNQGKNIQYF.

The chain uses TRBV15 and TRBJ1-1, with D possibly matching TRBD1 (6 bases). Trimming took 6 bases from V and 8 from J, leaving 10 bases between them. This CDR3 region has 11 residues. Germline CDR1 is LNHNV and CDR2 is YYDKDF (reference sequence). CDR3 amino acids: CATRRGGEAFF. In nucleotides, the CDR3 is TGTGCCACCAGGAGGGGGGGAGAAGCTTTCTTT.

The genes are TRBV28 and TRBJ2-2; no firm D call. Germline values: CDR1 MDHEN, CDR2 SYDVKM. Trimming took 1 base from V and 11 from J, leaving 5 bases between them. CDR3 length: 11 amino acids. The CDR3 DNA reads TGTGCCAGCAGTTTATATCGAGAGCTGTTTTTT. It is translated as CASSLYRELFF.

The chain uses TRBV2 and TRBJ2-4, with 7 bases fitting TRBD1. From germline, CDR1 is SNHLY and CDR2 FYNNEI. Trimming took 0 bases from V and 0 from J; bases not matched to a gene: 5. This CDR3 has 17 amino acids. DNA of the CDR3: TGTGCCAGCAGTGAAGCCCTCGACAGGGTAGCCAAAAACATTCAGTACTTC. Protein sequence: CASSEALDRVAKNIQYF.

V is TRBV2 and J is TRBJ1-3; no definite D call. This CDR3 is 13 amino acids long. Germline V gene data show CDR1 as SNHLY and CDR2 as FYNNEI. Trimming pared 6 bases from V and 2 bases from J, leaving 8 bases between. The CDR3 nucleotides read TGTGCCAGCAGGGGTTCGGCTGGAAACACCATATATTTT. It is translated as CASRGSAGNTIYF.

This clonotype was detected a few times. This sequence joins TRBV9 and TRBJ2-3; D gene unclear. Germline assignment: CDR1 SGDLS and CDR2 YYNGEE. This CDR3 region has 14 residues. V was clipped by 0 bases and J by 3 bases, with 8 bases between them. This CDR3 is CASSVAARTDTQYF. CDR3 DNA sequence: TGTGCCAGCAGCGTAGCGGCCCGAACAGATACGCAGTATTTT.

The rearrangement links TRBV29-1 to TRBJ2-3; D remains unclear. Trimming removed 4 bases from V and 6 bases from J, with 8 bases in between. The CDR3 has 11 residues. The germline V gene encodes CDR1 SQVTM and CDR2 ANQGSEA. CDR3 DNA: TGCAGCGTTGGCCCCGACGATACGCAGTATTTT. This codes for CSVGPDDTQYF.

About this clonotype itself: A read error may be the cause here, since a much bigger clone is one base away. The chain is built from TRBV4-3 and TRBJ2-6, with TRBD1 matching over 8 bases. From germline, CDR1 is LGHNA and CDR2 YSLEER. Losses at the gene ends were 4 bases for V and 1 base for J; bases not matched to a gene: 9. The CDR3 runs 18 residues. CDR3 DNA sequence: TGCGCCAGCAGCCCCGTGGGACAGGTGATATCTGGGGCCAACGTCCTGACTTTC. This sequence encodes CASSPVGQVISGANVLTF.

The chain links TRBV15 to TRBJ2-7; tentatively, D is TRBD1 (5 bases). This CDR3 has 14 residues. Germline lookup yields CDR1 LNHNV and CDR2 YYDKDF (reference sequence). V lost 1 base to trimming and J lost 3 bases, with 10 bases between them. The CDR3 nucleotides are TGTGCCACCAGCAGAGGTGGAGACAGCTACGAGCAGTACGTC. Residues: CATSRGGDSYEQYV.

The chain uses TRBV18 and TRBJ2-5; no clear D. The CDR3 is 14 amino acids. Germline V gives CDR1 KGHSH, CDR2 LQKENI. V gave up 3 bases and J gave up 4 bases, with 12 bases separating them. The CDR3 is CASSPSLVVETQYF. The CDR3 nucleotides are TGTGCCAGCTCACCTTCCTTGGTAGTAGAGACCCAGTACTTC.

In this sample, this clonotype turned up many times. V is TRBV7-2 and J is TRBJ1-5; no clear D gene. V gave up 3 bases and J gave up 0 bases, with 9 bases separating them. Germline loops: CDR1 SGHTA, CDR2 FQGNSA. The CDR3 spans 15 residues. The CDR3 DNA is TGTGCCAGCAGCTTGGAAGTTTATAGCAATCAGCCCCAGCATTTT. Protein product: CASSLEVYSNQPQHF.

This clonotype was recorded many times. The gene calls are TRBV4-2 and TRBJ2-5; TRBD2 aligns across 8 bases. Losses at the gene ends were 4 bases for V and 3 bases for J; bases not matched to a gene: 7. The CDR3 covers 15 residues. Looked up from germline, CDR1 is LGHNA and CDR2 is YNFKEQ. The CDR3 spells CASSPSGGLEETQYF. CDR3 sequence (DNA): TGTGCCAGCAGCCCGAGCGGGGGCCTAGAAGAGACCCAGTACTTC.

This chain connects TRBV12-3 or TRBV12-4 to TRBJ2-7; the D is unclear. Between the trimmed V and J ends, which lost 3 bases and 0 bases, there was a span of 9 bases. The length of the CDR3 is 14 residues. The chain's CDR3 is CASSFGSGSYEQYF. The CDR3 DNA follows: TGTGCCAGCAGTTTCGGCTCCGGCTCCTACGAGCAGTACTTC.